This TCR gamma chain was documented in a study of γδ T cells in repeated Plasmodium falciparum infection. There are a few counts of this clone. Only one base separates this from a far larger clonotype, so it likely reflects a read error. This sample also contains other DNA sequences that code for the same CDR3. Bulk repertoires came from Vgamma9/Vdelta2+ or Vdelta2-negative gammadelta T cells flow-sorted from PBMC. Germline V CDR1 and CDR2: EGSNGY, YDSYNSKV. This CDR3 has 13 amino acids. TCRdb reanalysed the multiplex PCR reads via CATT. This sample has approximately 26,000 gamma-chain clones, with 3% found just once.

There is no J gene call, but TRGV2 is given as the V gene. The clonotype originates from a pool of human donors (malaria-infected and uninfected, not separated). Sample: gamma-delta T cells from blood. CDR3 sequence: CATWDGLRNGKLF. In DNA form, the CDR3 reads TGTGCCACCTGGGACGGGCTTAGAAACGGGAAGCTCTTT.